Each of the 4 T cell receptor beta chains below was sequenced from the same sample in a study of graft-versus-host responses after intestinal transplantation. Using immunoSEQ multiplex PCR, the repertoire was profiled, and TCRdb retains in-frame clones only, with some absent. The sample shows about 43,000 clones, roughly 95% of them seen only once. The sample consisted of PBMCs, taken around 330 days after intestinal transplant. Every receptor here comes from a human patient who received an intestinal transplant, so some T cells may come from the graft donor.

The sample holds one count of this clone. This chain uses TRBV6-5 with TRBJ2-1, with D perhaps TRBD2 (5 bases). This CDR3 spans 14 amino acids. Germline V gene sequence: CDR1 MNHEY, CDR2 SVGAGI. Trimming pared 7 bases from V and 6 bases from J, leaving 16 bases between. CDR3 in amino acids: CASKVEAGRNEQFF. The CDR3 DNA reads as TGTGCCAGCAAGGTGGAGGCGGGCCGCAATGAGCAGTTCTTC.

This chain joins TRBV10-1 and TRBJ2-3; the D gene is possibly TRBD2 (5 bases). The V end lost 9 bases, the J end lost 5 bases, and 15 bases lay between the germline ends. This CDR3 is 13 amino acids long. In germline, CDR1 is WNHNN, CDR2 SYGVQD (reference sequence). The CDR3 here is CASTQTSGDTQYF. The CDR3 DNA follows: TGCGCCAGTACCCAGACAAGCGGAGATACGCAGTATTTT.

Details on this clone: The germline gene is not matched at one end of the junction; a read error may be the cause. V and J are TRBV12-5 and TRBJ2-1; maybe TRBD2 (6 bases). The germline V gene encodes CDR1 LGHNT and CDR2 FRNRAP. The CDR3 consists of 17 residues. CDR3 loop: CASEGGEKARSYSEQFF. DNA of the CDR3: TGTGCTAGTGAAGGAGGGGAGAAAGCGAGGTCCTACAGTGAGCAGTTCTTC.

This chain joins TRBV28 and TRBJ2-7; D tentatively reads TRBD1 or TRBD2 (7 bases each). The germline V gene has CDR1 MDHEN and CDR2 SYDVKM. The CDR3 length is 14 residues. V lost 6 bases and J 4 bases, leaving 16 bases between the germline ends. CDR3 nucleotides: TGTGCCAGCAGGTGGGGGCAGGGGGGGTACGAGCAGTACTTC. This codes for CASRWGQGGYEQYF.